This note documents a single T cell receptor (beta chain) sequence. Its antigen is as yet unknown. This CDR3 comprises 14 residues. CDR1 and CDR2 from the germline V gene are MDHEN and SYDVKM. V gave up 6 bases and J gave up 3 bases, with 15 bases separating them. The source of the sample is a study of shared clonotypes between healthy human individuals. Whole-study context: Every donor yielded three CD4 naive, three CD4 memory, two CD8 naive and one CD8 memory plate.

Study observations and caveats: An expected dependence of interdonor clonotype sharing on sequencing depth was noted.

The method was immunoSEQ multiplex PCR; TCRdb's version includes in-frame clones alone and lacks a portion of them. In the table there are more than 2,000,000 clones, more than 85% of which are singletons. The sequence came from a man between 18 and 35 years old in good health. Some clones in this sample may be carry-over from other donors' samples. Sample: naive CD4+ T cells from PBMCs. Subset: CD45RA+ positively selected. V and J are TRBV28 and TRBJ2-7; D tentatively reads TRBD1 or TRBD2 (5 bases each). The CDR3 protein is CASSSVGDVYEQYF. The CDR3, as DNA: TGTGCCAGCAGCTCCGTGGGGGACGTCTACGAGCAGTACTTC.